Shown below are 14 T cell receptor beta chains from a single sample sequenced in a study of blood T cell repertoires in COVID-19. Libraries were prepared by immunoSEQ multiplex PCR; TCRdb keeps only in-frame clonotypes and omits some of them. The data hold about 200,000 clones, with approximately 85% observed a single time. Sequenced: peripheral blood. Receptor source: a woman older than 75 with acute or convalescent COVID-19.

The chain links TRBV19 to TRBJ2-2, with TRBD1 matching over 9 bases. This CDR3 region has 15 residues. The germline CDR1 and CDR2 sequences are LNHDA and SQIVND (reference sequence). V shed 9 bases, J shed 4 bases, and the junction held 9 bases outside the gene matches. The CDR3 protein is CASKLQGAFTGELFF. CDR3 nucleotide sequence: TGTGCCAGCAAACTACAGGGGGCTTTCACCGGGGAGCTGTTTTTT.

The chain is built from TRBV7-6 and TRBJ1-1; D unclear. Germline V lookup: CDR1 SGHVS, CDR2 FNYEAQ. Between the trimmed V and J ends, which lost 1 base and 1 base, there was a span of 10 bases. This CDR3 spans 15 amino acids. The DNA for the CDR3 is TGTGCCAGCAGCTTAGTAAGGGCGGGGAACACTGAAGCTTTCTTT. Translation: CASSLVRAGNTEAFF. Complete variable domain (other parts from reference TRBV7-6 and TRBJ1-1): GAGVSQSPRYKVTKRGQDVALRCDPISGHVSLYWYRQALGQGPEFLTYFNYEAQQDKSGLPNDRFSAERPEGSISTLTIQRTEQRDSAMYRCASSLVRAGNTEAFFGQGTRLTVV.

The chain carries TRBV27 and TRBJ2-7; 7 bases map to TRBD1. CDR3 length: 14 amino acids. Germline assignment: CDR1 MNHEY and CDR2 SMNVEV (reference sequence). Trimming took 3 bases from V and 2 from J; bases not matched to a gene: 4. DNA for the CDR3: TGTGCCAGCAGTTTTGACAGGGACACCTACGAGCAGTACTTC. Translating gives CASSFDRDTYEQYF.

This clone was observed a handful of times. The CDR3 reads CASNPRQGALNTEAFF. The DNA for the CDR3 is TGTGCCAGCAACCCAAGACAGGGGGCGCTGAACACTGAAGCTTTCTTT. J is TRBJ1-1 and V is TRBV27; 10 bases map to TRBD1. Germline loops: CDR1 MNHEY, CDR2 SMNVEV (reference sequence). CDR3 size: 16 residues. With V trimmed by 7 bases and J by 0 bases, 8 bases remained unmatched.

This rearrangement joins TRBV5-1 to TRBJ2-1, with D hard to call. The CDR3 is 15 amino acids. Per the germline V gene, CDR1 is SGHRS and CDR2 is YFSETQ. V was cut by 0 bases and J by 3 bases, with 10 bases left in between. This CDR3 reads CASSLGSGYYNEQFF. In DNA, the CDR3 is TGCGCCAGCAGCTTGGGCTCCGGGTACTACAATGAGCAGTTCTTC.

The chain links TRBV5-4 to TRBJ2-2, with 7 bases aligning to TRBD2. CDR1 is SGHNT and CDR2 is YYREEE in the germline V gene (reference sequence). There are 18 residues in the CDR3. The trim removed 0 bases at V and 6 bases at J, leaving 14 bases unmatched. CDR3 region: CASSLDGSSGGDPGELFF. The CDR3 bases are TGTGCCAGCAGCTTGGATGGGTCTTCGGGGGGAGATCCCGGGGAGCTGTTTTTT. The entire variable domain, with the rest obtained from reference TRBV5-4 and TRBJ2-2, is as follows: ETGVTQSPTHLIKTRGQQVTLRCSSQSGHNTVSWYQQALGQGPQFIFQYYREEENGRGNFPPRFSGLQFPNYSSELNVNALELDDSALYLCASSLDGSSGGDPGELFFGEGSRLTVL.

The rearrangement links TRBV28 to TRBJ2-1; 12 bases agree with TRBD2. This CDR3 comprises 19 residues. CDR1 is MDHEN, CDR2 SYDVKM, per germline. V lost 5 bases and J lost 7; bases outside the gene matches: 18. Here the CDR3 reads CASSGSELAGGPLWNEQFF. The CDR3 DNA sequence: TGTGCCAGCAGTGGATCGGAGCTAGCGGGAGGGCCCCTCTGGAATGAGCAGTTCTTC.

The V and J genes are TRBV11-2 and TRBJ1-2; D is uncertain. V lost 1 base and J lost 5, with 8 bases in between. Looked up from germline, CDR1 is SGHAT and CDR2 is FQNNGV. The CDR3 consists of 13 residues. CDR3 coding DNA: TGTGCCAGCAGCTTAGCGGGGTCGTATGGCTACACCTTC. Amino acid sequence: CASSLAGSYGYTF.

The rearrangement joins TRBV6-5 to TRBJ2-5; 8 bases are a match to TRBD1. Trimming cost V 7 bases and J 5 bases; bases outside gene matches: 9. The CDR3 runs 14 residues. Germline loops: CDR1 MNHEY, CDR2 SVGAGI. The CDR3 region has the DNA TGTGCCAGCACCACAGGGGGTTTAGGGGAGACCCAGTACTTC. Translated: CASTTGGLGETQYF.

This chain joins TRBV4-1 and TRBJ1-5; 11 bases align to TRBD1. The CDR3 spans 17 residues. CDR1 and CDR2 from the germline V gene are MGHRA and YSYEKL. The junction had 7 bases not matched to a gene; V was cut back by 3 bases and J by 3 bases. CDR3 coding DNA: TGCGCCAGCAGCCAGGGGACAGGGGGGATGGACAATCAGCCCCAGCATTTT. Its protein product is CASSQGTGGMDNQPQHF.

This clone was picked up a small number of times. Other DNA sequences in this sample translate to the same CDR3. This chain links TRBV7-2 with TRBJ1-5; 8 bases are a match to TRBD1. The germline V gene has CDR1 SGHTA and CDR2 FQGNSA. The CDR3 has 14 amino acids. V lost 6 bases, J lost 4 bases, and 5 bases stayed unmatched. CDR3 in amino acids: CASSSDRGNQPQHF. The CDR3 nucleotides read TGTGCCAGCAGTTCCGACAGGGGTAATCAGCCCCAGCATTTT.

The chain carries TRBV11-1 and TRBJ2-7, with TRBD2 identical over 7 bases. Germline V lookup: CDR1 SGHAT, CDR2 FQDESV (reference sequence). This CDR3 contains 16 residues. Losses at the gene ends were 1 base for V and 1 base for J; bases not matched to a gene: 7. CDR3: CASSLVGASGSYEQYF. The CDR3 DNA follows: TGTGCCAGCAGCTTAGTAGGTGCTAGCGGATCCTACGAGCAGTACTTC.

The chain recombines TRBV5-4 with TRBJ2-2, with TRBD1 identical over 9 bases. With V trimmed by 5 bases and J by 4 bases, 9 bases remained unmatched. The CDR3 is 16 residues long. Germline V gives CDR1 SGHNT, CDR2 YYREEE (reference sequence). The CDR3 loop reads CASSRRGQGRTGELFF. The CDR3 DNA reads as TGTGCCAGCAGTCGCCGGGGACAGGGTCGCACCGGGGAGCTGTTTTTT.

The chain employs TRBV5-8 and TRBJ2-5, with D maybe TRBD1 (5 bases). V was shortened by 7 bases and J by 2 bases, with 9 bases between the two germline ends. CDR3 length: 12 residues. Per the germline V gene, CDR1 is SGHTS and CDR2 is YDEGEE. The CDR3 nucleotides are TGTGCCAGCGACAGCCATCAAGAGACCCAGTACTTC. Amino acid sequence: CASDSHQETQYF.